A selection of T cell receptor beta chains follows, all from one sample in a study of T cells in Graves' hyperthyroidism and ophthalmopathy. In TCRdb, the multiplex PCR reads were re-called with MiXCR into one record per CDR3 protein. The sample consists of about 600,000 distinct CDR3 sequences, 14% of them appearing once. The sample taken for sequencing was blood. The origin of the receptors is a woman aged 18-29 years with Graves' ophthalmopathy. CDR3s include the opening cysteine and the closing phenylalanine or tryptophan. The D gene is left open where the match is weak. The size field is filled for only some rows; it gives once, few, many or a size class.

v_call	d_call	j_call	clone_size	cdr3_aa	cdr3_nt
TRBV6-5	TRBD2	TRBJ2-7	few	CASSYIIQRERYEQYF	TGTGCCAGCAGTTACATTATACAGCGGGAGAGGTACGAGCAGTACTTC
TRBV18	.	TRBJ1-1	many	CASSPPSDEAFF	TGTGCCAGCTCACCACCGAGTGATGAAGCTTTCTTT
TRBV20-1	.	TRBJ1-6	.	CSARERQYSPLHF	TGCAGTGCTAGAGAACGACAGTATTCACCCCTCCACTTT
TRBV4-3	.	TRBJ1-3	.	CASSQESPGFTIYF	TGCGCCAGCAGCCAAGAATCTCCAGGGTTCACCATATATTTT
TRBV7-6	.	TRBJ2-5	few	CASSFKEVGTQYF	TGTGCCAGCAGCTTCAAGGAGGTGGGGACCCAGTACTTC
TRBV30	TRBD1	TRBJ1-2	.	CAWNLKPGGSRYYGYTF	TGTGCCTGGAACTTGAAGCCAGGGGGAAGTAGGTACTATGGCTACACCTTC
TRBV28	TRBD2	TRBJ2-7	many	CASSGLLAGGPHEQYF	TGTGCCAGCAGTGGATTACTAGCGGGAGGGCCGCACGAGCAGTACTTC
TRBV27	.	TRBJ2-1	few	CASSPLGLDYNEQFF	TGTGCCAGCAGTCCCCTGGGACTGGACTACAATGAGCAGTTCTTC
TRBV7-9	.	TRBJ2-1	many	CASSLVGDQRSEQFF	TGTGCCAGCAGCCTCGTCGGGGACCAGAGGAGTGAGCAGTTCTTC
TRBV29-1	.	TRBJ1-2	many	CSVEDRVYGYTF	TGCAGCGTTGAAGACAGGGTCTATGGCTACACCTTC
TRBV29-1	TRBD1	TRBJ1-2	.	CSVEDREFNYGYTF	TGCAGCGTTGAGGACAGGGAGTTCAACTATGGCTACACCTTC
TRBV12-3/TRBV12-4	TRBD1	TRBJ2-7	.	CASSQPGQGNEQYF	TGTGCCAGCAGCCAACCGGGACAGGGAAACGAGCAGTACTTC
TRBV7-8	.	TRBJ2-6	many	CARQGSHVLTF	TGTGCGCGGCAGGGGTCCCACGTCCTGACTTTC
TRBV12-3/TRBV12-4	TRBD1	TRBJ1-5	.	CASSSQGGAGQPQHF	TGTGCCAGCAGTTCACAGGGGGGCGCAGGTCAGCCCCAGCATTTT
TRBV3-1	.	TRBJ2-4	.	CASSPRAGRGKNIQYF	TGTGCCAGCTCCCCCCGGGCGGGAAGGGGCAAAAACATTCAGTACTTC
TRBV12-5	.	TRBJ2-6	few	CASGLVQSWTSGSGANVLTF	TGTGCTAGTGGTTTGGTACAGAGTTGGACTTCAGGGTCTGGGGCCAACGTCCTGACTTTC
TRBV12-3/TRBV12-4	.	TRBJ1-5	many	CASSLENSNQPQHF	TGTGCCAGCAGTTTAGAGAACAGCAATCAGCCCCAGCATTTT
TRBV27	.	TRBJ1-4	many	CASSLSSIGHVKGEKLFF	TGTGCCAGCAGTTTATCCTCTATAGGTCACGTCAAGGGCGAAAAACTGTTTTTT
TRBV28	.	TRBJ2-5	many	CASSQNGGQETQYF	TGTGCCAGCAGTCAGAATGGGGGACAAGAGACCCAGTACTTC
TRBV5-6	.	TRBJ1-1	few	CASSWGTLGAEAFF	TGTGCCAGCAGCTGGGGGACCCTTGGTGCTGAAGCTTTCTTT
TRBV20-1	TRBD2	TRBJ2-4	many	CSARPSSGELNIQYF	TGCAGTGCTAGACCATCTAGCGGAGAGTTAAACATTCAGTACTTC
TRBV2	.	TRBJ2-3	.	CASSPEAQVETDTQYF	TGTGCCAGCTCACCCGAGGCCCAAGTAGAGACAGATACGCAGTATTTT
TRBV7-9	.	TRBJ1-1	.	CASSRDTQAFF	TGTGCCAGCAGCCGTGACACACAGGCTTTCTTT
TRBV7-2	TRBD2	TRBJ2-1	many	CASSPRLAGGDYNEQFF	TGTGCCAGCAGCCCCAGACTAGCGGGAGGGGACTACAATGAGCAGTTCTTC
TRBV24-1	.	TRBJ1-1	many	CATRPGRGTEAFF	TGTGCCACCAGGCCGGGAAGGGGGACTGAAGCTTTCTTT
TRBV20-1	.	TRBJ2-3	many	CSAELVPIGDTQYF	TGCAGTGCGGAACTAGTTCCTATCGGAGATACGCAGTATTTT
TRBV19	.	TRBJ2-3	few	CASSIGLGTQYF	TGTGCCAGTAGTATCGGTTTGGGTACGCAGTATTTT
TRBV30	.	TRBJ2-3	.	CAWGAPVTDTQYF	TGTGCCTGGGGGGCTCCTGTTACAGATACGCAGTATTTT
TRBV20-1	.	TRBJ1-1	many	CSARDPAATEAFF	TGCAGTGCTAGAGATCCAGCAGCCACTGAAGCTTTCTTT